This TCR beta chain derives from a study of blood T cell repertoires in COVID-19. Study background: Whether acute or convalescent, the COVID-19 samples came from the United States, Italy and Spain. T cells, B-cell-depleted T cells, or PBMCs supplied cDNA or gDNA.

The V gene lost 5 bases and the J gene lost 2 bases, with 10 bases spanning the gap. CDR3 length equals 14 residues. Germline lookup yields CDR1 LNHDA and CDR2 SQIVND (reference sequence). Per the study methods: Amplification of reference gene primers was used by the study to estimate nucleated cell counts. Sequenced by immunoSEQ multiplex PCR; TCRdb stores in-frame clones only, minus some. The DNA was the basis for D and trimming; V, J and clone size are from that table. This sample carries 140,000 or so clones, roughly 80% of them seen once, and the ten largest clones take 7% to 9%. The sample taken for sequencing was peripheral blood. The sequence derives from a man aged 50-60 years with active or convalescent COVID-19. The chain couples TRBV19 to TRBJ2-1; D is unclear. For the CDR3, the DNA is TGTGCCAGTAGTTCCTCGACTCCCTACAATGAGCAGTTCTTC. Its translation is CASSSSTPYNEQFF.